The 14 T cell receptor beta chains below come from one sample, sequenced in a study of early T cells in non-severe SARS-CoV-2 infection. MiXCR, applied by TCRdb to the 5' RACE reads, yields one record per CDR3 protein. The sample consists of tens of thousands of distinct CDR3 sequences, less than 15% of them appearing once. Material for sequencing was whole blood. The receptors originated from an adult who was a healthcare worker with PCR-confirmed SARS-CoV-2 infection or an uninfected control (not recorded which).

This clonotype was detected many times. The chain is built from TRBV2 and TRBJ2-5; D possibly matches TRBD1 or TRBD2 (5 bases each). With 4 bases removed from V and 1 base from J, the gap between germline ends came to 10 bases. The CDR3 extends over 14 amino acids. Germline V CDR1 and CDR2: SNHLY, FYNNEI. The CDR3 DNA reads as TGTGCCAGCAGTGTAGGTGGGACCCAAGAGACCCAGTACTTC. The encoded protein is CASSVGGTQETQYF.

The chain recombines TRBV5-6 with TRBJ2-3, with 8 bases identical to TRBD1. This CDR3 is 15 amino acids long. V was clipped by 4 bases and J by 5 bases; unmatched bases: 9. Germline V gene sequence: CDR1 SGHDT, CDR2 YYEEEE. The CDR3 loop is CASSPGQVLGDTQYF. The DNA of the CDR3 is TGTGCCAGCAGCCCGGGACAGGTTTTGGGAGATACGCAGTATTTT.

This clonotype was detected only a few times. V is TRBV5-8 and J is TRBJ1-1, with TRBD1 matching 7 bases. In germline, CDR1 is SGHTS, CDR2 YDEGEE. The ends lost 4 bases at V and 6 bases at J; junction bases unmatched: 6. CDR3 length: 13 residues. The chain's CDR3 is CASSVTGRPEAFF. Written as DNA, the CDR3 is TGTGCCAGCAGCGTGACAGGGCGCCCTGAAGCTTTCTTT.

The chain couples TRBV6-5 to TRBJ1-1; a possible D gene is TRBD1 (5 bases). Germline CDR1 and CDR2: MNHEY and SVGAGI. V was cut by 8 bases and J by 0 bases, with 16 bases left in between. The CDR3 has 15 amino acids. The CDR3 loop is CASAATVFMNTEAFF. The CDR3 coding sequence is TGTGCCAGCGCCGCGACAGTGTTTATGAACACTGAAGCTTTCTTT.

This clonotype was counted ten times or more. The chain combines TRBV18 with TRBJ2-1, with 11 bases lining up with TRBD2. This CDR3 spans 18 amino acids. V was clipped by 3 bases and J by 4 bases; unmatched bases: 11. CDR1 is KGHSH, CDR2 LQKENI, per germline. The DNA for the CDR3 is TGTGCCAGCTCACCGAAGGGGACTAGCGGAGCCCCGTACAATGAGCAGTTCTTC. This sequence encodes CASSPKGTSGAPYNEQFF.

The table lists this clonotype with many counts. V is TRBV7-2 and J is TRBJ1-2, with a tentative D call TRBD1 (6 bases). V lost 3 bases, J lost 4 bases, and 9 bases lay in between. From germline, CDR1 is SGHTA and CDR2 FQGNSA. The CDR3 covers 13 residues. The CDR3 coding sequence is TGTGCCAGCAGCTTCGCAGGGGTCTATGGCTACACCTTC. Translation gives CASSFAGVYGYTF. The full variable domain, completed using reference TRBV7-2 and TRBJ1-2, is GAGVSQSPSNKVTEKGKDVELRCDPISGHTALYWYRQSLGQGLEFLIYFQGNSAPDKSGLPSDRFSAERTGGSVSTLTIQRTQQEDSAVYLCASSFAGVYGYTFGSGTRLTVV.

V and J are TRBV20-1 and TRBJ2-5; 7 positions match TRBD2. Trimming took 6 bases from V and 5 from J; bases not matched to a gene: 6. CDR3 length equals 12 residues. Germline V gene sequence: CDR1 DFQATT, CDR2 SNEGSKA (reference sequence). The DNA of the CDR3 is TGCAGTGCGACTAGCTATGGGGAGACCCAGTACTTC. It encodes CSATSYGETQYF.

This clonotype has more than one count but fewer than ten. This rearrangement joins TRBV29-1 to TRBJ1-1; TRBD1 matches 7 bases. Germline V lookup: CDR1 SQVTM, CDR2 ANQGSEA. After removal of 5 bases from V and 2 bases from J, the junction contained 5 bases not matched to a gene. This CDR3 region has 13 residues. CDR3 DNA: TGCAGCGTTCCTGGGACAGTTAACACTGAAGCTTTCTTT. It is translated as CSVPGTVNTEAFF.

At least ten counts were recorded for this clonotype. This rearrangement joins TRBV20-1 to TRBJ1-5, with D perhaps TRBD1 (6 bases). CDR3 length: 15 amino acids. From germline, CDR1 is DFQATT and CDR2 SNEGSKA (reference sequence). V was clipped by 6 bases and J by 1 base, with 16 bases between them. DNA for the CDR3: TGCAGTGCAGGGAGGACCGGGACAAGCAATCAGCCCCAGCATTTT. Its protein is CSAGRTGTSNQPQHF.

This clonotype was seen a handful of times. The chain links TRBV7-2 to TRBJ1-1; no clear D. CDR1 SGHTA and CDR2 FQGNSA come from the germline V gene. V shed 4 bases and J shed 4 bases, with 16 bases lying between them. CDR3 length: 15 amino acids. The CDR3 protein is CASSSPRVARTEAFF. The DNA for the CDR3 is TGTGCCAGCAGCTCTCCTCGTGTGGCCCGCACTGAAGCTTTCTTT.

This CDR3 is CASSLRTSGTDTQYF. The CDR3 DNA reads TGCGCCAGCAGCTTGAGGACTAGCGGTACAGATACGCAGTATTTT. This chain links TRBV5-1 with TRBJ2-3, with TRBD2 matching over 10 bases. V lost 1 base to trimming and J lost 3 bases; unmatched junction nucleotides: 2. The germline CDR1 and CDR2 sequences are SGHRS and YFSETQ. The CDR3 has 15 residues.

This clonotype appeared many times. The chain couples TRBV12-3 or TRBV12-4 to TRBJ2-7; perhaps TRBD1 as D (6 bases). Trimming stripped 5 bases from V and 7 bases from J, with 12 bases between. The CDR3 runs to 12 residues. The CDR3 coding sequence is TGTGCCAGCAGTCTGGACAGAAGGGAGCAGTACTTC. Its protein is CASSLDRREQYF.

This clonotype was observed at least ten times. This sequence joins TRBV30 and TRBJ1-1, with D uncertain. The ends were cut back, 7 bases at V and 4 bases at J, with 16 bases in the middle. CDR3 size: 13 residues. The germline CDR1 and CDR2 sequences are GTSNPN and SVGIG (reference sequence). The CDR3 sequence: CALYRPGSTEAFF. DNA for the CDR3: TGTGCCTTATATCGCCCGGGGTCCACTGAAGCTTTCTTT.

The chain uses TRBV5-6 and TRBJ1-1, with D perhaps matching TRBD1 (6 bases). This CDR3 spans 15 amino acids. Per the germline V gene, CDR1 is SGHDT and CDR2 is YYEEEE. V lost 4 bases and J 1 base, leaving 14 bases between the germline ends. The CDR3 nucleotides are TGTGCCAGCAGCCGTCGGACAGAAAGGAACACTGAAGCTTTCTTT. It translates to CASSRRTERNTEAFF.